The present T cell receptor beta chain was sequenced within a study of cytomegalovirus exposure and HLA in healthy donors. About the study: Early released data had around 88 million unique TCRs, all coming from HLA-typed donors. Most genotyped donors, 75% to 85% of 300 to 400, had Caucasian-associated genetic ancestry. Study findings and constraints: Analysis was carried out at a later point, and it linked a missense DCLRE1C variant to TCR beta V- and J-gene trimming. In a later analysis, compared with equally common non-associated chains, HLA-associated beta chains were more expanded.

CDR3 size: 15 residues. Germline V gene sequence: CDR1 SGHNT, CDR2 YENEEA. Between the trimmed V and J ends, which lost 1 base and 2 bases, there was a span of 10 bases. Note on this clone: The antigen remains undetermined.

It was with 60 Vbeta and 13 Jbeta primers that the PCR ran. Sequenced by immunoSEQ multiplex PCR; TCRdb stores in-frame clones only, minus some. The data contain roughly 160,000 clones, roughly four fifths of them seen just once; the ten biggest clones take up roughly 10%. The receptor comes from a man over 45 in good health and CMV-seropositive. The chain is built from TRBV11-3 and TRBJ2-3, with D perhaps matching TRBD1 (5 bases). Sequenced sample: PBMCs. The chain's CDR3 is CASSLGGRATDTQYF. The CDR3 DNA is TGTGCCAGCAGCTTAGGGGGCAGGGCCACAGATACGCAGTATTTT.